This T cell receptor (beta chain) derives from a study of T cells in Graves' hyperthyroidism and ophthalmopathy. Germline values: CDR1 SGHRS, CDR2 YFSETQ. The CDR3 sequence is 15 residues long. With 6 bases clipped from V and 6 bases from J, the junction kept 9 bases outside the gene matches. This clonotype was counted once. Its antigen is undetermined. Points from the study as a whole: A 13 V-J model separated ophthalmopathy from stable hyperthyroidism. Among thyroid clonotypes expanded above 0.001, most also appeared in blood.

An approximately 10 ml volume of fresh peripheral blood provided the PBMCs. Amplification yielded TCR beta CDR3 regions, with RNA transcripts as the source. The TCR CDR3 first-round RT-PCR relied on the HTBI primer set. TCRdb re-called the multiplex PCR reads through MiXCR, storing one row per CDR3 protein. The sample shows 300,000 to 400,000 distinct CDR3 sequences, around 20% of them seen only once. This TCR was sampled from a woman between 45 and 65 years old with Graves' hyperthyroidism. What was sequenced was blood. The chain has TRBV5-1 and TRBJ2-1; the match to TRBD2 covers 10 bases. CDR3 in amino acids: CASISLAGESNEQFF. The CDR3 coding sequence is TGCGCCAGCATTTCTCTAGCGGGGGAGAGCAATGAGCAGTTCTTC.